The 32 T cell receptor beta chains below were found in one sample sequenced in a study of blood T cell repertoires in COVID-19. Assay: immunoSEQ multiplex PCR; the TCRdb copy retains only in-frame clones and omits some. The table lists a few hundred thousand clones, 88% of them singletons, with around 3% in the top ten. Sequenced material: PBMCs or T cells enriched from blood (not recorded which). The receptors derive from a woman aged 45-65 years who had recovered from COVID-19.

This chain connects TRBV12-5 to TRBJ1-2; possible D gene TRBD1, 6 bases. Looked up from germline, CDR1 is LGHNT and CDR2 is FRNRAP. V dropped 1 base and J dropped 1 base, with 7 bases sitting between them. The CDR3 is made up of 14 amino acids. The CDR3 sequence is CASGLEQGNYGYTF. In DNA form, the CDR3 reads TGTGCTAGTGGTTTGGAACAGGGTAACTATGGCTACACCTTC.

This clone was found once. The chain has TRBV5-1 and TRBJ2-1; possible D gene TRBD1, 6 bases. The CDR3 covers 14 residues. Germline CDR1 SGHRS, CDR2 YFSETQ. V was trimmed by 4 bases and J by 1 base, leaving 9 bases between them. The CDR3 protein is CASSPGESYNEQFF. The CDR3 nucleotides are TGCGCCAGCAGCCCAGGGGAGTCCTACAATGAGCAGTTCTTC. Full variable domain (rest looked up from reference TRBV5-1 and TRBJ2-1): KAGVTQTPRYLIKTRGQQVTLSCSPISGHRSVSWYQQTPGQGLQFLFEYFSETQRNKGNFPGRFSGRQFSNSRSEMNVSTLELGDSALYLCASSPGESYNEQFFGPGTRLTVL.

This chain uses TRBV28 with TRBJ2-7; 10 nucleotides line up with TRBD2. V trimming: 5 bases; J trimming: 5 bases; junction bases outside the gene matches: 6. Germline lookup yields CDR1 MDHEN and CDR2 SYDVKM. There are 14 residues in the CDR3. As DNA, the CDR3 is TGTGCCAGCAGTCTAGCGGGAGTAACCCACGAGCAGTACTTC. Amino acids: CASSLAGVTHEQYF. The variable domain in full, completed from reference TRBV28 and TRBJ2-7, reads DVKVTQSSRYLVKRTGEKVFLECVQDMDHENMFWYRQDPGLGLRLIYFSYDVKMKEKGDIPEGYSVSREKKERFSLILESASTNQTSMYLCASSLAGVTHEQYFGPGTRLTVT.

This clone has a single count. The gene calls are TRBV28 and TRBJ1-5; D call uncertain. V was shortened by 8 bases and J by 2 bases, with 10 bases between the two germline ends. The CDR3 consists of 13 residues. Germline lookup yields CDR1 MDHEN and CDR2 SYDVKM. CDR3 bases: TGTGCCAGCCGCCTACAGCGCAATCAGCCCCAGCATTTT. Translation: CASRLQRNQPQHF. Together with reference TRBV28 and TRBJ1-5, the CDR3 gives the full variable domain: DVKVTQSSRYLVKRTGEKVFLECVQDMDHENMFWYRQDPGLGLRLIYFSYDVKMKEKGDIPEGYSVSREKKERFSLILESASTNQTSMYLCASRLQRNQPQHFGDGTRLSIL.

The chain carries TRBV5-6 and TRBJ2-1; tentatively, D is TRBD2 (5 bases). The V end was cut by 2 bases, the J end by 10 bases, with 10 bases between. The CDR3 totals 12 residues. CDR1 and CDR2 (germline): SGHDT, YYEEEE. This CDR3 reads CASSLSSAEQFF. The CDR3 bases are TGTGCCAGCAGCTTAAGTAGCGCAGAGCAGTTCTTC.

The chain is built from TRBV29-1 and TRBJ2-1; 7 nucleotides agree with TRBD2. Trimming cost V 6 bases and J 1 base; bases outside gene matches: 18. Germline lookup yields CDR1 SQVTM and CDR2 ANQGSEA. This CDR3 region has 18 residues. The DNA for the CDR3 is TGCAGCGTCCCCCTTGGACGGCGGGAGCGTCGGTCCTACAATGAGCAGTTCTTC. Translation: CSVPLGRRERRSYNEQFF.

The rearrangement uses TRBV28 and TRBJ2-7, with D maybe TRBD1 (5 bases). The germline V gene has CDR1 MDHEN and CDR2 SYDVKM. This CDR3 is built from 15 residues. With 5 bases removed from V and 7 bases from J, the gap between germline ends came to 21 bases. The chain's CDR3 is CASSIDRPTTREQYF. CDR3 DNA: TGTGCCAGCAGTATCGACAGACCTACTACGAGGGAGCAGTACTTC. Full variable domain (rest looked up from reference TRBV28 and TRBJ2-7): DVKVTQSSRYLVKRTGEKVFLECVQDMDHENMFWYRQDPGLGLRLIYFSYDVKMKEKGDIPEGYSVSREKKERFSLILESASTNQTSMYLCASSIDRPTTREQYFGPGTRLTVT.

The genes are TRBV28 and TRBJ2-1; 7 bases line up with TRBD2. The ends lost 5 bases at V and 9 bases at J; junction bases unmatched: 16. CDR1 and CDR2 (germline): MDHEN, SYDVKM. The CDR3 loop spans 16 amino acids. The CDR3 DNA sequence: TGTGCCAGCAGTACAACTCTGGGCGGGAGTTACGGTGAGCAGTTCTTC. The encoded protein is CASSTTLGGSYGEQFF. The full variable domain, in which reference TRBV28 and TRBJ2-1 provide the parts outside the CDR3, is DVKVTQSSRYLVKRTGEKVFLECVQDMDHENMFWYRQDPGLGLRLIYFSYDVKMKEKGDIPEGYSVSREKKERFSLILESASTNQTSMYLCASSTTLGGSYGEQFFGPGTRLTVL.

The genes are TRBV5-1 and TRBJ2-5; D gene uncertain. V was pared by 4 bases and J by 4 bases, with 14 bases between. From germline, CDR1 is SGHRS and CDR2 YFSETQ. The CDR3 loop spans 14 amino acids. The CDR3: CASSPPPELETQYF. The CDR3 bases are TGCGCCAGCAGCCCTCCTCCCGAACTAGAGACCCAGTACTTC.

This clone was found once. CDR3 amino acids: CANSSGTGLTGELFF. CDR3 in DNA: TGTGCCAACAGTTCCGGGACAGGGCTTACCGGGGAGCTGTTTTTT. J is TRBJ2-2 and V is TRBV7-9, with 9 bases identical to TRBD1. Germline CDR1 SEHNR, CDR2 FQNEAQ (reference sequence). The CDR3 is 15 amino acids. The V gene end was trimmed by 10 bases and the J gene end by 5 bases; junction bases not matched to a gene: 11.

The chain recombines TRBV6-5 with TRBJ1-4; tentative D call: TRBD1 (5 bases). The CDR3 has 13 residues. Looked up from germline, CDR1 is MNHEY and CDR2 is SVGAGI. The V gene lost 8 bases and the J gene lost 8 bases, with 15 bases spanning the gap. DNA for the CDR3: TGTGCCAGCTCAGGGCAGGCTCAAGAAAAACTGTTTTTT. The encoded protein is CASSGQAQEKLFF.

In its sample, this clone was seen once. The chain links TRBV6-2 or TRBV6-3 to TRBJ2-7; the D is unclear. Germline CDR1 MNHEY, CDR2 SVGEGT. V shed 5 bases and J shed 3 bases, with 5 bases lying between them. The CDR3 length is 11 residues. This CDR3 reads CASSHNYEQYF. The CDR3 nucleotides are TGTGCCAGCAGTCACAACTACGAGCAGTACTTC.

The V gene is TRBV6-5, the J gene TRBJ2-1; TRBD2 agrees at 11 bases. Per germline, CDR1 MNHEY and CDR2 SVGAGI. The J segment lost 7 bases and the V segment lost 2 bases, leaving 1 base of the junction unmatched. The CDR3 is made up of 14 amino acids. The CDR3 region has the DNA TGTGCCAGCAGTTACGGGACTAGCGGAAATGAGCAGTTCTTC. This encodes CASSYGTSGNEQFF.

The rearrangement joins TRBV28 to TRBJ1-3; 9 nucleotides line up with TRBD1. The CDR3 covers 16 residues. Germline V gives CDR1 MDHEN, CDR2 SYDVKM. V lost 2 bases and J lost 7; bases outside the gene matches: 9. The CDR3 nucleotides read TGTGCCAGCAGTTTACGTGGACAGGGGCAGCGGAACACCATATATTTT. Translation: CASSLRGQGQRNTIYF.

The DNA for the CDR3 is TGTGCCAGCAGCCCCGGGACACCGAACACTGAAGCTTTCTTT. Its translation: CASSPGTPNTEAFF. The rearrangement links TRBV7-3 to TRBJ1-1, with D maybe TRBD1 (6 bases). V lost 5 bases and J 1 base, leaving 11 bases between the germline ends. The germline V gene has CDR1 SGHTA and CDR2 FQGTGA. CDR3 length: 14 residues.

This chain joins TRBV7-9 and TRBJ1-5; TRBD1 is a possible D gene (6 bases). CDR1 is SEHNR and CDR2 is FQNEAQ in the germline V gene (reference sequence). Deletions cut 0 bases from V and 4 bases from J, with 13 bases between. There are 16 residues in the CDR3. Here the CDR3 reads CASSLAGRTANQPQHF. The CDR3 DNA reads as TGTGCCAGCAGCTTAGCCGGCCGGACAGCGAATCAGCCCCAGCATTTT.

The rearrangement joins TRBV2 to TRBJ2-1, with a tentative D call TRBD2 (6 bases). V was cut by 4 bases and J by 0 bases, with 10 bases left in between. CDR1 is SNHLY and CDR2 is FYNNEI in the germline V gene. This CDR3 has 15 amino acids. This CDR3 reads CASSVIGSSYNEQFF. Written as DNA, the CDR3 is TGTGCCAGCAGTGTAATCGGGAGCTCCTACAATGAGCAGTTCTTC. The whole variable domain, remainder taken from reference TRBV2 and TRBJ2-1, is EPEVTQTPSHQVTQMGQEVILRCVPISNHLYFYWYRQILGQKVEFLVSFYNNEISEKSEIFDDQFSVERPDGSNFTLKIRSTKLEDSAMYFCASSVIGSSYNEQFFGPGTRLTVL.

This chain joins TRBV7-2 and TRBJ2-1; D is perhaps TRBD1 (5 bases). This CDR3 contains 15 residues. V was cut by 2 bases and J by 7 bases, with 15 bases left in between. The germline CDR1 and CDR2 sequences are SGHTA and FQGNSA. In DNA form, the CDR3 reads TGTGCCAGCAGCTTAATGGCAGGGAACGGGAATGAGCAGTTCTTC. Protein: CASSLMAGNGNEQFF.

In regard to this clone: Other nucleotide sequences in the sample specify the same CDR3. The V gene is TRBV30, the J gene TRBJ2-5, with D maybe TRBD1 (6 bases). This CDR3 is built from 13 residues. The germline V gene encodes CDR1 GTSNPN and CDR2 SVGIG (reference sequence). The V and J ends lost 0 bases and 1 base respectively, with 6 bases between them. This CDR3 reads CAWSVGGQETQYF. The CDR3 region has the DNA TGTGCCTGGAGTGTAGGGGGCCAAGAGACCCAGTACTTC.

V usage is TRBV6-2 or TRBV6-3 and J usage is TRBJ1-1; D uncertain. There are 11 residues in the CDR3. From germline, CDR1 is MNHEY and CDR2 SVGEGT. The V and J ends lost 3 bases and 9 bases respectively, with 8 bases between them. The CDR3 DNA reads TGTGCCAGCAGTTATCTTTCCCAAGCTTTCTTT. It is translated as CASSYLSQAFF.

The chain employs TRBV12-5 and TRBJ1-2; TRBD1 aligns across 7 bases. The V gene end was trimmed by 3 bases and the J gene end by 4 bases; junction bases not matched to a gene: 11. Germline V gene sequence: CDR1 LGHNT, CDR2 FRNRAP. This CDR3 region has 16 residues. The CDR3 coding sequence is TGTGCTAGTGGTTTCTATCGATTAGACAGGGTCTATGGCTACACCTTC. Amino acids: CASGFYRLDRVYGYTF.

The V and J genes are TRBV4-2 and TRBJ2-5, with TRBD2 as a possible D gene (6 bases). Germline values: CDR1 LGHNA, CDR2 YNFKEQ. The CDR3 spans 16 residues. V was cut by 0 bases and J by 4 bases, with 15 bases left in between. The CDR3 sequence is CASSQDSGSQAETQYF. CDR3 coding DNA: TGTGCCAGCAGCCAAGATTCCGGGAGTCAAGCAGAGACCCAGTACTTC.

The chain couples TRBV27 to TRBJ1-6, with 8 nucleotides matching TRBD1. With V trimmed by 6 bases and J by 7 bases, 11 bases remained unmatched. CDR3 length: 16 residues. Germline CDR1 reads MNHEY; CDR2 reads SMNVEV (reference sequence). The CDR3 nucleotides are TGTGCCAGCAGCAACGGACAGGGAGGGAAGAATTCACCCCTCCACTTT. Amino acid sequence: CASSNGQGGKNSPLHF.

This sequence joins TRBV7-2 and TRBJ1-2; no reliable D call. There are 14 residues in the CDR3. Germline V gives CDR1 SGHTA, CDR2 FQGNSA. Trimming took 4 bases from V and 5 from J, leaving 14 bases between them. CDR3 protein: CASSSTWREYGYTF. The CDR3 DNA is TGTGCCAGCAGCTCCACATGGAGGGAGTATGGCTACACCTTC.

As DNA, the CDR3 is TGCAGTGCTAGAGACGGCAATGAGCAGTTCTTC. It encodes CSARDGNEQFF. The chain has TRBV20-1 and TRBJ2-1; D remains ambiguous. CDR3 length equals 11 residues. Looked up from germline, CDR1 is DFQATT and CDR2 is SNEGSKA (reference sequence). The V end lost 0 bases, the J end lost 6 bases, and 3 bases lay between the germline ends.

The gene calls are TRBV19 and TRBJ2-2; 7 bases fit TRBD2. V shed 6 bases and J 1 base; nucleotides not matched to a gene: 5. The CDR3 runs to 15 residues. Germline lookup yields CDR1 LNHDA and CDR2 SQIVND (reference sequence). Here the CDR3 DNA reads TGTGCCAGTAGCGGGGGAGGGTTGAACACCGGGGAGCTGTTTTTT. Encoded protein: CASSGGGLNTGELFF.

The rearrangement links TRBV7-2 to TRBJ2-2; 8 nucleotides agree with TRBD2. V was clipped by 4 bases and J by 4 bases; unmatched bases: 11. Germline values: CDR1 SGHTA, CDR2 FQGNSA. The CDR3 runs to 17 residues. This chain's CDR3 is CASSSLNLAGPTGELFF. DNA of the CDR3: TGTGCCAGCAGCTCACTGAATTTAGCGGGACCCACCGGGGAGCTGTTTTTT.

This chain connects TRBV6-2 or TRBV6-3 to TRBJ2-7; no reliable D call. V was pared by 4 bases and J by 2 bases, with 3 bases between. The length of the CDR3 is 11 residues. The germline gives CDR1 MNHEY, CDR2 SVGEGT. CDR3 in amino acids: CASSSAYEQYF. The CDR3 DNA sequence: TGTGCCAGCAGTTCGGCCTACGAGCAGTACTTC.

The chain joins TRBV27 to TRBJ1-6; D is possibly TRBD1 (6 bases). Germline V CDR1 and CDR2: MNHEY, SMNVEV (reference sequence). The V end was cut by 5 bases, the J end by 7 bases, with 12 bases between. The CDR3 loop spans 14 amino acids. The CDR3 region is CASSPTRGNSPLHF. As DNA, the CDR3 is TGTGCCAGCAGTCCGACCAGGGGCAATTCACCCCTCCACTTT.

This chain uses TRBV5-8 with TRBJ2-2, with D maybe TRBD2 (6 bases). Germline CDR1 SGHTS, CDR2 YDEGEE. V was trimmed by 5 bases and J by 9 bases, leaving 23 bases between them. The CDR3 covers 16 residues. CDR3 loop: CASSHSIYGSSRELFF. Here the CDR3 DNA reads TGTGCCAGCAGTCATAGCATCTACGGGAGTAGTAGGGAGCTGTTTTTT.

The table lists this clone with a count of one. The chain couples TRBV2 to TRBJ2-6; TRBD2 is a possible D gene (5 bases). V was pared by 3 bases and J by 1 base, with 13 bases between. From germline, CDR1 is SNHLY and CDR2 FYNNEI. The CDR3 is made up of 17 amino acids. The CDR3 here is CASSESGWESGANVLTF. CDR3 DNA sequence: TGTGCCAGCAGTGAGTCGGGGTGGGAGTCTGGGGCCAACGTCCTGACTTTC.

A single count supports this clone. This chain connects TRBV7-9 to TRBJ2-2, with 7 nucleotides matching TRBD1. The CDR3 consists of 16 residues. Germline CDR1 SEHNR, CDR2 FQNEAQ (reference sequence). After removal of 5 bases from V and 6 bases from J, the junction contained 12 bases not matched to a gene. CDR3 sequence: CASSTTTGQASGELFF. Here the CDR3 DNA reads TGTGCCAGCAGCACAACGACAGGGCAGGCCTCCGGGGAGCTGTTTTTT.